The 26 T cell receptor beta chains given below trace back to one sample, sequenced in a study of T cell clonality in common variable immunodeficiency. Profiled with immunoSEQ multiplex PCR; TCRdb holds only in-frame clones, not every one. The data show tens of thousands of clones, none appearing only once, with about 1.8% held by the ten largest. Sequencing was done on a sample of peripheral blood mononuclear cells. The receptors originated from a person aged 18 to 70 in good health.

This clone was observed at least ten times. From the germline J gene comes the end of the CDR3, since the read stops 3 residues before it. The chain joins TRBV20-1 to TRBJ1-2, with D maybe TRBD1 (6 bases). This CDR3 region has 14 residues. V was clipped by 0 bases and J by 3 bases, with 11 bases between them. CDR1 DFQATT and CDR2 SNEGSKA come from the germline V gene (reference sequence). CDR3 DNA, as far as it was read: TGCAGTGCTAGAGATCGGCAGGGGCACTATGGC. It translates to CSARDRQGHYG. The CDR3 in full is CSARDRQGHYGYTF.

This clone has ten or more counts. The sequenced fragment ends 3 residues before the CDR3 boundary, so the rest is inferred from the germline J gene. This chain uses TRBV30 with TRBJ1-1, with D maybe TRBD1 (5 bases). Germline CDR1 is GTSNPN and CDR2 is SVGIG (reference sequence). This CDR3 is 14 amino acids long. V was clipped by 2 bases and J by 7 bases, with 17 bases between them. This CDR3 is CAWSRGEHTGEAFF. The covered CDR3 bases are TGTGCCTGGAGTAGAGGGGAGCATACCGGTGAA.

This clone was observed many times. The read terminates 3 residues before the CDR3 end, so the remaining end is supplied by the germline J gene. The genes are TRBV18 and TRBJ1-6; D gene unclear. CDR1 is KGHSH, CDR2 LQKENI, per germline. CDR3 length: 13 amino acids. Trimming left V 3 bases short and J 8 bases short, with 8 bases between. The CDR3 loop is CASSPEGDSPLHF. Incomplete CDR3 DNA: TGTGCCAGCTCACCGGAGGGCGATTCACCC.

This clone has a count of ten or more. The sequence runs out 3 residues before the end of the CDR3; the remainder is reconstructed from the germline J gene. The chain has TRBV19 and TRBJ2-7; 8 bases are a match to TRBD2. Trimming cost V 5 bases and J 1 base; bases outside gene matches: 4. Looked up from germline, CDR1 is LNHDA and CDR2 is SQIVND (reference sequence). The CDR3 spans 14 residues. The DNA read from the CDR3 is TGTGCCAGTAGTCCCGCTAGCGGGTCCTACGAG. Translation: CASSPASGSYE. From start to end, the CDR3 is CASSPASGSYEQYF.

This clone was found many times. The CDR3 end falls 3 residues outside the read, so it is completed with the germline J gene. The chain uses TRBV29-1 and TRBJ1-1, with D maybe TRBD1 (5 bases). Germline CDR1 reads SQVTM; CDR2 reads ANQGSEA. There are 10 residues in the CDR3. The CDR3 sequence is CSVEGIGAFF. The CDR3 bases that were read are TGCAGCGTCGAGGGGATAGGA.

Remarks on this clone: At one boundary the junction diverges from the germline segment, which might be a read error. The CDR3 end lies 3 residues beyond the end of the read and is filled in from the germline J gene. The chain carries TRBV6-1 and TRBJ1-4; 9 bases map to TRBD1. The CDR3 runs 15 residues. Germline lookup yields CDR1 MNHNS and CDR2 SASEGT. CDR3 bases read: TGTGCCAGCAGGGAAGACAGGGGGGTTTTAGAAAAA. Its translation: CASREDRGVLEK. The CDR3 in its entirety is CASREDRGVLEKLFF.

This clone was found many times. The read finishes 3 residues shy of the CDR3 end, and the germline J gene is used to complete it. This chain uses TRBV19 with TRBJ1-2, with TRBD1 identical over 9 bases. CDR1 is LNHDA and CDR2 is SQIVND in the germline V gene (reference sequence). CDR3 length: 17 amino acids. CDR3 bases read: TGTGCCAGTAGCGACATCTCGACGGGACAGGGTGCGCGAGGC. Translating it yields CASSDISTGQGARG. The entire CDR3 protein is CASSDISTGQGARGYTF.

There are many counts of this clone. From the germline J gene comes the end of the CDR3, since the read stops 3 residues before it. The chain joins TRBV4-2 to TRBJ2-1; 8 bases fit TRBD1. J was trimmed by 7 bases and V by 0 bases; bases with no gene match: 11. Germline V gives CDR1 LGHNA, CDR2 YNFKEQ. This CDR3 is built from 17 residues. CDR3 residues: CASSQDGSRGRRNEQFF. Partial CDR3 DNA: TGTGCCAGCAGCCAAGATGGTAGCAGGGGGCGACGGAATGAG.

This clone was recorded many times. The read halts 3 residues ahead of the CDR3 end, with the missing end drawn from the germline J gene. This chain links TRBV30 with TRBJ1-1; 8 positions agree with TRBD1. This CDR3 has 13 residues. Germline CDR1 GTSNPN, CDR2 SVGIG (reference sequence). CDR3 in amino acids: CAWSWVTGEGAFF. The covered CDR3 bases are TGTGCCTGGAGTTGGGTGACAGGGGAAGGA.

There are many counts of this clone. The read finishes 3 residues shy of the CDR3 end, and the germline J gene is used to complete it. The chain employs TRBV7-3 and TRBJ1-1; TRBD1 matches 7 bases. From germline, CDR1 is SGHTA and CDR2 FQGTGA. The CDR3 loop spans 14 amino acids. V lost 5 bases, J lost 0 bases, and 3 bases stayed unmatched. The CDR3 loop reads CASSRQGMNTEAFF. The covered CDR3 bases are TGTGCCAGCAGCAGACAGGGAATGAACACTGAA.

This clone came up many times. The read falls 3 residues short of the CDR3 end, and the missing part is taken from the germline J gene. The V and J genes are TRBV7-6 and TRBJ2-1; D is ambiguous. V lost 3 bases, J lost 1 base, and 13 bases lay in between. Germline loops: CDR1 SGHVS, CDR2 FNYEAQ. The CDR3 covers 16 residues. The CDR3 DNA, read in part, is TGTGCCAGCAGCTTGGCTTCGTTGGTATCCTACAATGAG. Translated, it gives CASSLASLVSYNE. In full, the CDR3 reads CASSLASLVSYNEQFF.

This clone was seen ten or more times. Incomplete CDR3 DNA: TGTGCCAGTAGTATCACCCCAGGGGGAGGAACCTATGGC. It codes for CASSITPGGGTYG. The whole CDR3 reads CASSITPGGGTYGYTF. The rearrangement links TRBV19 to TRBJ1-2; 7 bases are shared with TRBD1. The DNA ends 3 residues before the CDR3 does, and the rest of the CDR3 is filled in from the germline J gene. V lost 3 bases and J lost 4; bases outside the gene matches: 11. Germline CDR1 LNHDA, CDR2 SQIVND (reference sequence). The CDR3 runs to 16 residues.

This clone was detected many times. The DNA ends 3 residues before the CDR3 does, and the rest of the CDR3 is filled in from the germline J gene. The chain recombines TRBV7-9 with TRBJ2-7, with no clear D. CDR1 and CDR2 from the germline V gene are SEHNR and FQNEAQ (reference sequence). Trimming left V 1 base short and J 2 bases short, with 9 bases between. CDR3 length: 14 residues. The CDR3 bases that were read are TGTGCCAGCAGCTTAGACAGCCTCACCTACGAG. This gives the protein CASSLDSLTYE. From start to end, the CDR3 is CASSLDSLTYEQYF.

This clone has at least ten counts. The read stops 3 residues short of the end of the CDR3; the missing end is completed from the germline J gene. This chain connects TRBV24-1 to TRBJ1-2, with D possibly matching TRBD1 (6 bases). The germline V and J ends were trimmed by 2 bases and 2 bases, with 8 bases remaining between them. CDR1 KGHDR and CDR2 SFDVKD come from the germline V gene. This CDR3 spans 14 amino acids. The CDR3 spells CATSDWTVNYGYTF. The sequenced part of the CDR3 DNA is TGTGCCACCAGTGATTGGACAGTAAACTATGGC.

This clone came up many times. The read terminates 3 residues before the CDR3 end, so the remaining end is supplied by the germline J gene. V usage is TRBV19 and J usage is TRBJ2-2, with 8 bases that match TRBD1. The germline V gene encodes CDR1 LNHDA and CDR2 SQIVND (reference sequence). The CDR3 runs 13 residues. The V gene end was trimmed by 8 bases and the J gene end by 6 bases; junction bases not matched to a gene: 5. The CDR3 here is CASGQGAAGELFF. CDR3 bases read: TGTGCCAGTGGACAGGGAGCTGCCGGGGAG.

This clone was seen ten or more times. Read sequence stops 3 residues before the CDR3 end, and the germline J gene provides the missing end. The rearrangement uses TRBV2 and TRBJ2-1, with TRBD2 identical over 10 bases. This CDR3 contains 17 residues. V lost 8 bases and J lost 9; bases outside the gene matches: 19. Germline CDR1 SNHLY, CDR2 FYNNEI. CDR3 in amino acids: CASEESNLAGVVGEQFF. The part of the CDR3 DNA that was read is TGTGCCAGCGAAGAATCAAATCTAGCGGGAGTAGTTGGTGAG.

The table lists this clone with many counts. CDR3 bases read: TGTGCCAGCAGTGTATTAACAGGGGGGGATAGCAATCAGCCC. Encoded protein: CASSVLTGGDSNQP. The entire CDR3 protein reads CASSVLTGGDSNQPQHF. This chain joins TRBV2 and TRBJ1-5; TRBD1 agrees at 8 bases. The missing CDR3 end, 3 residues past where the read stops, is filled in from the germline J gene. Per germline, CDR1 SNHLY and CDR2 FYNNEI. The ends lost 4 bases at V and 0 bases at J; junction bases unmatched: 8. CDR3 size: 17 residues.

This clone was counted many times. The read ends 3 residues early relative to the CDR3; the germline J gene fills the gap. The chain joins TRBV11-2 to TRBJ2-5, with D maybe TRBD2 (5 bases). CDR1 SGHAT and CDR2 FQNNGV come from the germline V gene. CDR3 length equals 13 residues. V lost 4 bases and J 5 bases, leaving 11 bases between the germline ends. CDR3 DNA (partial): TGTGCCAGCAGCTCAGGCGGGTCGGAGACC. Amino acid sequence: CASSSGGSET. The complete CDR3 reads CASSSGGSETQYF.

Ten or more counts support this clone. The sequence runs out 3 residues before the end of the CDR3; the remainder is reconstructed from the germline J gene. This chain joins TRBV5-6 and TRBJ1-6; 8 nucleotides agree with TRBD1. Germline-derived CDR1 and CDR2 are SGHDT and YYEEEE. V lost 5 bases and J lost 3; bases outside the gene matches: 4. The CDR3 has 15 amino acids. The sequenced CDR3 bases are TGTGCCAGCAGTCTAGGACAGGGCTATAATTCACCC. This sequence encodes CASSLGQGYNSP. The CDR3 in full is CASSLGQGYNSPLHF.

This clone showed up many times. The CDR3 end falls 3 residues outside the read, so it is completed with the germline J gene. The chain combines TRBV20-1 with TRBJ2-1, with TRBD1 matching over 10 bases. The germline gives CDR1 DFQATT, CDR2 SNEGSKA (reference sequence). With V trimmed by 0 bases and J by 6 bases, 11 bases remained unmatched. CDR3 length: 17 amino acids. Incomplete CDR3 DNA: TGCAGTGCTAGAGATTTTTTAAGGGACAGGGGAAGCAATGAG. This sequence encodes CSARDFLRDRGSNE. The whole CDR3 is CSARDFLRDRGSNEQFF.

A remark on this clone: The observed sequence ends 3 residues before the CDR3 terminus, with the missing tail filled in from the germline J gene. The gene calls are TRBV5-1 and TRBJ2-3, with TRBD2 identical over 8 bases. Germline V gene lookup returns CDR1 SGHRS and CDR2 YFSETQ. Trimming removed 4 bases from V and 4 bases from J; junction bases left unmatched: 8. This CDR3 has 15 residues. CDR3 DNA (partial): TGCGCCAGCAGCCCTCAGCGGGAGATTTCAGATACG. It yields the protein CASSPQREISDT. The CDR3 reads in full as CASSPQREISDTQYF.

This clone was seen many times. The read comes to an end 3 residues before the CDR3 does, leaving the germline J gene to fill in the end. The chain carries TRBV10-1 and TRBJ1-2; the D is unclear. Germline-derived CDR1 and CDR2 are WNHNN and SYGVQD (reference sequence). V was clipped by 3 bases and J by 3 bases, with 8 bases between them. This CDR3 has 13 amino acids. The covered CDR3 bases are TGCGCCAGCAGTGAATCAGTCCACTATGGC. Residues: CASSESVHYG. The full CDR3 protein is CASSESVHYGYTF.

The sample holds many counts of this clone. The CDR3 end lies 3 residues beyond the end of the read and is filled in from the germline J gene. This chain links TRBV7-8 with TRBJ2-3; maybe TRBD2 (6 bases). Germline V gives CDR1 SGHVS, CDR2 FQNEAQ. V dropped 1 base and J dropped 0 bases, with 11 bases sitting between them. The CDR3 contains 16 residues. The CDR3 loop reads CASSLVAGRSTDTQYF. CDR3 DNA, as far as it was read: TGTGCCAGCAGCTTAGTCGCGGGGCGCAGCACAGATACG.

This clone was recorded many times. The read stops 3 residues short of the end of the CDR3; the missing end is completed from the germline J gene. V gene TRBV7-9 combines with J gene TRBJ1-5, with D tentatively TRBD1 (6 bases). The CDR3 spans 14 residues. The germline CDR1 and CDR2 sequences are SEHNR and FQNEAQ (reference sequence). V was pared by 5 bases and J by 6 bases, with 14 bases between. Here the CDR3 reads CASSTDRIPQPQHF. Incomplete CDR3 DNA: TGTGCCAGCAGCACTGACAGGATTCCTCAGCCC.

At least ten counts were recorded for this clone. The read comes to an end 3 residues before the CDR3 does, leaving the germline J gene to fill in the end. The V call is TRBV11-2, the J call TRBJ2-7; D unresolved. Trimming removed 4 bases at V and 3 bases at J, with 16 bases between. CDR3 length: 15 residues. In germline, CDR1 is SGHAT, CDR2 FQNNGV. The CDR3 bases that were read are TGTGCCAGCAGCTCGATCGGCGGAAACCTCTACGAG. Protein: CASSSIGGNLYE. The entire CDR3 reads CASSSIGGNLYEQYF.

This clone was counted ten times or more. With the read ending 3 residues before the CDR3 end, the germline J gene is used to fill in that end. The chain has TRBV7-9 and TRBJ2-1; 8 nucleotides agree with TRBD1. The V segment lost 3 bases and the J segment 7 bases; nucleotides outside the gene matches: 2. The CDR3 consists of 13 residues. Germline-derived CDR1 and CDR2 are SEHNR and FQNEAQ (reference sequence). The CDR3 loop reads CASSFTGGNEQFF. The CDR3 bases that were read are TGTGCCAGCAGCTTCACAGGGGGGAATGAG. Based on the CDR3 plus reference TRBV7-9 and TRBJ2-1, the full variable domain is DTGVSQNPRHKITKRGQNVTFRCDPISEHNRLYWYRQTLGQGPEFLTYFQNEAQLEKSRLLSDRFSAERPKGSFSTLEIQRTEQGDSAMYLCASSFTGGNEQFFGPGTRLTVL.